This section outlines one T cell receptor beta chain sequence together with its context. The antigen remains undetermined. These data are taken from a study of Ad26.COV2.S vaccination and SARS-CoV-2 variants. About the study: Administration of Ad26.COV2.S was intramuscular, either once or twice 56 days apart.

The assay was immunoSEQ multiplex PCR, and TCRdb's table has in-frame clones only and misses some. The sample lists 350,000 to 500,000 clones, roughly 90% occurring once. Broader study findings: Measurement of non-spike TCR breadth gave similar results in vaccine and placebo recipients. Breadth, reportedly substantial, characterized the spike-specific CD8+ and CD4+ T cell responses after vaccination.

As for treatment: 15 to 20 received Ad26.COV2.S at low or high dose, single or two shots; about 5 received placebo; per-sample allocation not given. After the first vaccine or placebo injection, samples were drawn on day 63. Vaccine was an Ad26 vector expressing Wuhan-strain SARS-CoV-2 spike. This CDR3 is built from 17 residues. The gene calls are TRBV21-1 and TRBJ2-1; the D segment call TRBD2 is taken from the table without a DNA check. TRBV21-1 constitutes a pseudogene. This specimen consisted of peripheral blood, obtained in a trial of Ad26.COV2.S vaccine versus placebo. This clonotype was sampled from a person between 18 and 65 years old who received the Ad26.COV2.S COVID-19 vaccine or a placebo. In nucleotides, the CDR3 is TGTGCCAGCAGCGCCCTACTAGCGGGGAAGGGGTTGAATGAGCAGTTCTTC. Encoded protein: CASSALLAGKGLNEQFF.